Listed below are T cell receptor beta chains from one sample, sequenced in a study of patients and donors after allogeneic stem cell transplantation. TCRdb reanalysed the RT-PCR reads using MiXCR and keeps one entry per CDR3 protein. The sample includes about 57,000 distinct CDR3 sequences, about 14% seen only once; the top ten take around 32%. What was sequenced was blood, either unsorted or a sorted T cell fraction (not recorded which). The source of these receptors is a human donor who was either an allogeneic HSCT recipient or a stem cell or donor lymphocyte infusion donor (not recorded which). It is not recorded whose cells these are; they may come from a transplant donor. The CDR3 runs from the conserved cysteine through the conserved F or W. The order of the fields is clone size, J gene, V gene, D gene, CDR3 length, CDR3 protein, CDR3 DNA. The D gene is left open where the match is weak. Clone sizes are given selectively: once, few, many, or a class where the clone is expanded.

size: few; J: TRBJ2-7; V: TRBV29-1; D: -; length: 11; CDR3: CSVGGEYEQYF; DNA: TGCAGCGTTGGCGGGGAATACGAGCAGTACTTC
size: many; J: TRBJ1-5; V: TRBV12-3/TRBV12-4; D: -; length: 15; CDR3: CASTVERDSNQPQHF; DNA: TGTGCCAGCACCGTCGAGAGGGATTCCAATCAGCCCCAGCATTTT
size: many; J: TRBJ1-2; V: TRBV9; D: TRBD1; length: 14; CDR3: CASSFSDRAGGYTF; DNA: TGTGCCAGCAGCTTCTCGGACAGGGCAGGGGGCTACACCTTC
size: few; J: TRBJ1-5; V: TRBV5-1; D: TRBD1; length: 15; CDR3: CASSLTGAGNQPQHF; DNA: TGCGCCAGCAGCTTGACAGGGGCAGGCAATCAGCCCCAGCATTTT
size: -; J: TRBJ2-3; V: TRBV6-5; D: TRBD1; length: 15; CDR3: CATTQTGPHTDTQYF; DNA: TGTGCTACCACTCAGACAGGGCCGCACACAGATACGCAGTATTTT
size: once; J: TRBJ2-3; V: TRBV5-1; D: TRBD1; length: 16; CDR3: CASSPTGTGGADTQYF; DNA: TGCGCCAGCAGCCCAACCGGGACAGGGGGAGCAGATACGCAGTATTTT
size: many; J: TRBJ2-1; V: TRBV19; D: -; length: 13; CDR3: CASSITRDNEQFF; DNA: TGTGCCAGTAGTATAACTCGGGACAATGAGCAGTTCTTC
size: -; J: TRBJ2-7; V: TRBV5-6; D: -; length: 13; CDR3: CASTDGNSYEQYF; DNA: TGTGCCAGCACCGACGGGAACTCCTACGAGCAGTACTTC
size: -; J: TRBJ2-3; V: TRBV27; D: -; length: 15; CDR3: CASSRTPRTTDTQYF; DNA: TGTGCCAGCAGCCGTACCCCCAGGACGACAGATACGCAGTATTTT
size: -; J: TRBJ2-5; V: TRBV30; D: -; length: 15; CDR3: CAWNIRATMGETQYF; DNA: TGTGCCTGGAATATCCGGGCGACGATGGGGGAGACCCAGTACTTC
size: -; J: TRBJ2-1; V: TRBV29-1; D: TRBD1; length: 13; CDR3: CSVEDGQVNEQFF; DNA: TGCAGCGTTGAAGACGGACAGGTCAATGAGCAGTTCTTC
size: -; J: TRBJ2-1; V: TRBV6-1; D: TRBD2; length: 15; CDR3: CASKGGLAISGEQFF; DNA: TGTGCCAGCAAGGGGGGACTAGCGATAAGTGGTGAGCAGTTCTTC
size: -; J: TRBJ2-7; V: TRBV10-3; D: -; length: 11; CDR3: CAISERTEQYF; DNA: TGTGCCATCAGTGAGCGGACCGAGCAGTACTTC
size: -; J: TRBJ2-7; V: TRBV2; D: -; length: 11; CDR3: CASHGSYEQYF; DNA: TGTGCCAGCCACGGGTCCTACGAGCAGTACTTC
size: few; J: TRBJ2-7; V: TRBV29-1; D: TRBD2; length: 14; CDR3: CSVDTSGNPYEQYF; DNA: TGCAGCGTTGATACTAGCGGGAACCCATACGAGCAGTACTTC
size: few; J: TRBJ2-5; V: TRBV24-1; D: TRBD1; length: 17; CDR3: CATSDFQDRAVKETQYF; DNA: TGTGCCACCAGTGATTTTCAAGACAGGGCCGTTAAAGAGACCCAGTACTTC
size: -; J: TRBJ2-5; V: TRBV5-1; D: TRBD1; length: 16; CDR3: CASSEIPRQGGETQYF; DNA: TGCGCCAGCAGCGAAATCCCTAGACAGGGCGGAGAGACCCAGTACTTC
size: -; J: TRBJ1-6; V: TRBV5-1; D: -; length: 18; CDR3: CASSQGDQDRSYNSPLHF; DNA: TGCGCCAGCAGCCAAGGAGATCAAGACAGGTCGTATAATTCACCCCTCCACTTT
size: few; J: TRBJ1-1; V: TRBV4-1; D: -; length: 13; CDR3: CASSQVLNTEAFF; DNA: TGCGCCAGCAGCCAAGTCTTGAACACTGAAGCTTTCTTT
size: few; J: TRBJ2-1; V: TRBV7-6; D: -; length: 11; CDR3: CASSPNFEQFF; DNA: TGTGCCAGCAGCCCAAATTTTGAGCAGTTCTTC
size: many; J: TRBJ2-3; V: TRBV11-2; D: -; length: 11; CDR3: CASSLTDTQYF; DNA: TGTGCCAGCAGCTTAACAGATACGCAGTATTTT
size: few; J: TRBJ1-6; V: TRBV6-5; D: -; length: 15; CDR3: CASSSNRVPNSPLHF; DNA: TGTGCCAGCAGTTCGAACCGGGTCCCAAATTCACCCCTCCACTTT
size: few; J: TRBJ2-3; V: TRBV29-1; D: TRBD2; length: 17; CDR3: CSVEPSGSLFYTDTQYF; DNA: TGCAGCGTTGAGCCCAGCGGGAGTTTGTTCTACACAGATACGCAGTATTTT
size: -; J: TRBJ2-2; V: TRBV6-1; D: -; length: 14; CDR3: CASSASRNTGELFF; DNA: TGTGCCAGCAGTGCCTCAAGGAACACCGGGGAGCTGTTTTTT
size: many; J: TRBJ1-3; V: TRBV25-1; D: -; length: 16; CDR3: CASSHNSPTLGNTIYF; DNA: TGTGCCAGCAGTCATAACAGCCCGACCTTGGGGAACACCATATATTTT
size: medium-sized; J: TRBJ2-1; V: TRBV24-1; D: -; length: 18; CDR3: CATSDRVKYGAAYNEQFF; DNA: TGTGCCACCAGTGATCGGGTGAAATACGGAGCTGCCTACAATGAGCAGTTCTTC
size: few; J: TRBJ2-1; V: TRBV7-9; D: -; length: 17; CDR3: CASSLAPGGQSYNEQFF; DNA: TGTGCCAGCAGCTTAGCTCCAGGCGGGCAGTCCTACAATGAGCAGTTCTTC
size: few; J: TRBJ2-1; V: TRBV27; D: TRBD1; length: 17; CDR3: CASSLSHAGTGLWEQFF; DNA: TGTGCCAGCAGTTTATCCCACGCCGGGACAGGATTATGGGAGCAGTTCTTC
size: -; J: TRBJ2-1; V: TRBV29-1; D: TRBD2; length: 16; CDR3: CSVAASGDLSYNEQFF; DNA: TGCAGCGTTGCCGCTAGCGGCGACCTCTCCTACAATGAGCAGTTCTTC
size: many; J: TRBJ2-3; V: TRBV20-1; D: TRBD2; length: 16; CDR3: CSARRISSGSSDTQYF; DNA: TGCAGTGCTAGACGGATATCTAGCGGGAGCTCAGATACGCAGTATTTT
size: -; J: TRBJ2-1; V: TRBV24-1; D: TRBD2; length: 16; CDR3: CATSDLHLAGGPEQFF; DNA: TGTGCCACCAGTGATTTGCACCTAGCGGGAGGGCCTGAGCAGTTCTTC
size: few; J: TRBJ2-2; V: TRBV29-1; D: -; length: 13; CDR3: CSVQKLNTGELFF; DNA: TGCAGCGTGCAGAAATTGAACACCGGGGAGCTGTTTTTT
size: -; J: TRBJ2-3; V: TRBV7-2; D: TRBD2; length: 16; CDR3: CASSPQLAGNTDTQYF; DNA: TGTGCCAGCAGCCCCCAACTAGCGGGAAACACAGATACGCAGTATTTT
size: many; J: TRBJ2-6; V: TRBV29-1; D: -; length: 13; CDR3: CSVGNSGANVLTF; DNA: TGCAGCGTTGGGAACTCTGGGGCCAACGTCCTGACTTTC
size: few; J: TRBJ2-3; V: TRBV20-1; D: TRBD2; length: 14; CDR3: CSARSGRFPDTQYF; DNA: TGCAGTGCCCGTAGCGGGAGGTTCCCAGATACGCAGTATTTT
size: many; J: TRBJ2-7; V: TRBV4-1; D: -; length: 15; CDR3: CASSQNRDASYEQYF; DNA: TGCGCCAGCAGCCAAAACCGGGACGCCTCCTACGAGCAGTACTTC
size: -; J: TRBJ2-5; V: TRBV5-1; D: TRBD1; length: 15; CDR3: CASSLAGTGEETQYF; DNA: TGCGCCAGCAGCTTGGCTGGGACAGGAGAAGAGACCCAGTACTTC
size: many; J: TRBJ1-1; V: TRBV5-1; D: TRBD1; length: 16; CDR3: CASSLGTGGARAEAFF; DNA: TGCGCCAGCAGCTTGGGGACAGGGGGCGCAAGGGCTGAAGCTTTCTTT
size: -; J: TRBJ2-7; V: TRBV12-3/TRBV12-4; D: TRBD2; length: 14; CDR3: CASSLGREGSEQYF; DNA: TGTGCCAGCAGTTTGGGGCGGGAGGGAAGCGAGCAGTACTTC
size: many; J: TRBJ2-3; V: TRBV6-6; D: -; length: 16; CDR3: CASRRSPGFPTDTQYF; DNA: TGTGCCAGCAGAAGGTCGCCGGGATTTCCCACAGATACGCAGTATTTT
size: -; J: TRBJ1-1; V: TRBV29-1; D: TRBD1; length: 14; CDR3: CSVVPGGSAPGAFF; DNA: TGCAGCGTTGTTCCAGGGGGATCTGCGCCGGGAGCTTTCTTT
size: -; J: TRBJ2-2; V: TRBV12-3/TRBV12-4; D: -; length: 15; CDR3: CASRLSTPNTGELFF; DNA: TGTGCCAGCAGGTTAAGCACTCCGAACACCGGGGAGCTGTTTTTT